This TCR beta chain was documented in a study of cytomegalovirus exposure and HLA in healthy donors. About this clone itself: As yet, its antigen is unknown.

Study observations and caveats: By HLA locus, TCR association rates varied in a later analysis, with DRB1 showing the most and HLA-C the fewest. Earlier analysis found most TCR beta V segments productive about 87% or about 30% of the time. Later analysis identified about 17,000 TCR beta sequences associated with HLA alleles, using a false discovery rate threshold of 0.05.

13 Jbeta primers and 60 Vbeta primers were used for the PCR. The method was immunoSEQ multiplex PCR; TCRdb's version includes in-frame clones alone and lacks a portion of them. The profile covers 150,000 or so clones, with 80% appearing a single time and around 5.2% taken by the ten largest. The sample was PBMCs. This receptor was taken from a woman aged 40 to 50 in good health and CMV-seropositive.

Here the CDR3 reads CAWSGPIGLGQYF. CDR3 sequence (DNA): TGTGCCTGGAGTGGGCCAATCGGGTTAGGGCAGTACTTC. J is TRBJ2-7 and V is TRBV30; D unresolved. V lost 1 base and J 9 bases, leaving 16 bases between the germline ends. Germline CDR1 reads GTSNPN; CDR2 reads SVGIG (reference sequence). CDR3 length: 13 residues.